The source of this TCR beta chain is a study of shared clonotypes between healthy human individuals. Method: immunoSEQ multiplex PCR; TCRdb's copy keeps in-frame clones and lacks some. Here the sample spans millions of clones, 85% to 95% being singletons. V lost 4 bases to trimming and J lost 4 bases; unmatched junction nucleotides: 4. The CDR3 has 15 amino acids. Germline values: CDR1 MNHEY, CDR2 SMNVEV (reference sequence). The rearrangement uses TRBV27 and TRBJ1-5; 10 positions match TRBD1. The sequencing input was naive CD4+ T cells sorted from blood. The subset here: CD45RA+ positively selected. This clonotype originated in a young man in good health. The CDR3 DNA follows: TGTGCCAGCAGTTCGGGACAGGGGTTAAATCAGCCCCAGCATTTT. Protein: CASSSGQGLNQPQHF.